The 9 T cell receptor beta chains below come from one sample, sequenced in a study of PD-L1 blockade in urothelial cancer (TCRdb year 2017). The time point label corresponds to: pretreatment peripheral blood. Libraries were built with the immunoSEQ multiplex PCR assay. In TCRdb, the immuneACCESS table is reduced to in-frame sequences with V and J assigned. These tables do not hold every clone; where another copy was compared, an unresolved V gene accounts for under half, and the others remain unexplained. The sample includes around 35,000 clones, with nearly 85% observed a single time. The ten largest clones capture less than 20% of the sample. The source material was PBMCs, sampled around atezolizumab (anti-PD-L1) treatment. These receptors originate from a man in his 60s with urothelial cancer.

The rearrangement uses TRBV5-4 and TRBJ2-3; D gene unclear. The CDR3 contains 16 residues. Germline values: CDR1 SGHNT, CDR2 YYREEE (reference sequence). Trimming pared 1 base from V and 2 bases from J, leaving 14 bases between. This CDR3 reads CASSLRTDPYTDTQYF. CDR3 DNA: TGTGCCAGCAGCTTGAGAACAGACCCTTACACAGATACGCAGTATTTT. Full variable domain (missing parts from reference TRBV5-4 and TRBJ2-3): ETGVTQSPTHLIKTRGQQVTLRCSSQSGHNTVSWYQQALGQGPQFIFQYYREEENGRGNFPPRFSGLQFPNYSSELNVNALELDDSALYLCASSLRTDPYTDTQYFGPGTRLTVL.

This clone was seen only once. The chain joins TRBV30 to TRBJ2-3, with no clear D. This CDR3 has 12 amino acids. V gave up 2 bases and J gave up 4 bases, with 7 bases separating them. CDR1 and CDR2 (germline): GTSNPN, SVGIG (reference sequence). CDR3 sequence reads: CAWSTNADTQYF. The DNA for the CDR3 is TGTGCCTGGAGTACTAATGCAGATACGCAGTATTTT.

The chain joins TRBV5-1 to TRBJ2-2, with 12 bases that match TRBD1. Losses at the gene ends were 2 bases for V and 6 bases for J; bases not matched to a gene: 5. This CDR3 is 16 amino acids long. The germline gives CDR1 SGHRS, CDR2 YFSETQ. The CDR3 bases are TGCGCCAGCAGCTTAACCGGGACAGGGGGCCCCGGGGAGCTGTTTTTT. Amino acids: CASSLTGTGGPGELFF.

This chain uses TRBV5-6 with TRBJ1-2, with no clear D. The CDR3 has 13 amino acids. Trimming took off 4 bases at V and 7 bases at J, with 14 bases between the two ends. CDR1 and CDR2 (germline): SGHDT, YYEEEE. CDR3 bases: TGTGCCAGCAGCCCTTACGGCGCGGCTGGCTACACCTTC. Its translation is CASSPYGAAGYTF.

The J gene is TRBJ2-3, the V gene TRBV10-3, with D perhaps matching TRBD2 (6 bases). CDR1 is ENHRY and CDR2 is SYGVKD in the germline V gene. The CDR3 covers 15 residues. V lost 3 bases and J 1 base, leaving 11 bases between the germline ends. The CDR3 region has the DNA TGTGCCATCAGTGAAACTAGCTCGGGCACAGATACGCAGTATTTT. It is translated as CAISETSSGTDTQYF.

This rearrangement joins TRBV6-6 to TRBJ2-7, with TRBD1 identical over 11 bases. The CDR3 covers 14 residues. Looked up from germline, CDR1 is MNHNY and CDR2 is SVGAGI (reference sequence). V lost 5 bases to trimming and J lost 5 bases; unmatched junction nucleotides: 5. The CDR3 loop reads CASSVDRGLNEQYF. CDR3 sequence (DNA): TGTGCCAGCAGTGTGGACAGGGGGCTAAACGAGCAGTACTTC.

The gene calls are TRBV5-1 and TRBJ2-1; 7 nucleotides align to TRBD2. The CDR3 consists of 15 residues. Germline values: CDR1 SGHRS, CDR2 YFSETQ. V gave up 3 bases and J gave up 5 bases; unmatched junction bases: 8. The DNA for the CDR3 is TGCGCCAGCAGCTCCAGGCTAGCGGAAAACAATGAGCAGTTCTTC. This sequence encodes CASSSRLAENNEQFF.

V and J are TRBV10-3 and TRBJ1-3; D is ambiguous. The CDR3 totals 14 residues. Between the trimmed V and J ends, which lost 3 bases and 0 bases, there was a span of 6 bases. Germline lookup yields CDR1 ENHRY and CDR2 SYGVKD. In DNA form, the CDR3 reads TGTGCCATCAGTGATGGCAGCTCTGGAAACACCATATATTTT. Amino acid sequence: CAISDGSSGNTIYF.

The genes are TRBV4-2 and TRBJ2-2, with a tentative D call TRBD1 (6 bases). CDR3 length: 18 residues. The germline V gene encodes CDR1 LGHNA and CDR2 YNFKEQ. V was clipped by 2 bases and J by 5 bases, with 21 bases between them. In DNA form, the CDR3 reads TGTGCCAGCAGCCAACCTTGGGGGAAGGGGGAGCCAACCGGGGAGCTGTTTTTT. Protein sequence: CASSQPWGKGEPTGELFF.